This record concerns one T cell receptor beta chain sequence. This record comes from a study of blood T cell repertoires in COVID-19. In the study overall: Donors in the United States, Italy and Spain gave samples during acute or convalescent COVID-19. The cDNA or gDNA used as material had been derived from T cells, B-cell-depleted T cells, or PBMCs.

Original processing notes: Cell counts per sample came from amplifying reference gene primers. The table came from immunoSEQ multiplex PCR; TCRdb's copy has only in-frame clones and leaves some out. That table furnishes V, J and clone size, whereas the DNA furnished D and trimming. The sample shows more than 35,000 clones, more than 75% of them seen only once. Trimming cost V 2 bases and J 0 bases; bases outside gene matches: 6. CDR1 is LNHDA, CDR2 SQIVND, per germline (reference sequence). The CDR3 has 18 amino acids. The chain has TRBV19 and TRBJ2-1, with 11 bases fitting TRBD2. Sequencing was performed on peripheral blood. The source of this sequence is a man aged 45-65 years with active or convalescent COVID-19. The CDR3 spells CASSILAGGRLSYNEQFF. The CDR3 bases are TGTGCCAGTAGTATACTAGCGGGGGGCCGCCTCTCCTACAATGAGCAGTTCTTC.